This TCR beta chain derives from a study of T-cell memory formation after mild COVID-19. This clonotype has a handful of counts. UMIs and sample barcodes were carried by the TCR alpha and TCR beta cDNA libraries that 5'RACE produced using constant-segment primers. TCRdb independently ran MiXCR on the 5' RACE reads; one entry per CDR3 protein. The data contain 550,000 to 650,000 distinct CDR3 sequences, around a sixth of them singletons. The CDR3 spans 14 residues. V shed 7 bases, J shed 2 bases, and the junction held 6 bases outside the gene matches. Per germline, CDR1 SGHRS and CDR2 YFSETQ. Material: PBMCs or a T cell subset sorted from them (not recorded which). The TCR comes from an adult woman who had mild COVID-19 (a few samples of this study predate the infection). Cell type and time point are not known. The chain couples TRBV5-1 to TRBJ2-3, with 8 bases matching TRBD2. CDR3 protein: CASEIGGATDTQYF. DNA for the CDR3: TGCGCCAGCGAAATCGGGGGGGCCACAGATACGCAGTATTTT.